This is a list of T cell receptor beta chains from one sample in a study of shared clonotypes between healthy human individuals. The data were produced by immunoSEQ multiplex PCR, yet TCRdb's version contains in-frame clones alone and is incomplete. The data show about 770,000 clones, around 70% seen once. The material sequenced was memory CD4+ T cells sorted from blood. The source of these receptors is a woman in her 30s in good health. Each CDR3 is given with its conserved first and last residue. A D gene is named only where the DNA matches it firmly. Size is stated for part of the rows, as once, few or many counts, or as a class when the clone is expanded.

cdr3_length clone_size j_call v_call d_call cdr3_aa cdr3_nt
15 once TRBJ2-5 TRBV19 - CASSIGQGQEETQYF TGTGCCAGTAGTATCGGGCAGGGCCAAGAAGAGACCCAGTACTTC
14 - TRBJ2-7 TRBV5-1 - CASSPSDLSYEQYF TGCGCCAGCAGCCCTTCTGATCTATCCTACGAGCAGTACTTC
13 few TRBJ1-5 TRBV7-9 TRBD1 CASARGTDQPQHF TGTGCCAGCGCCAGGGGGACGGATCAGCCCCAGCATTTT
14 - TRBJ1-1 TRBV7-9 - CASSLSAENTEAFF TGTGCCAGCAGCTTATCCGCAGAGAACACTGAAGCTTTCTTT
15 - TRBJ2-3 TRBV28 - CASSLYQDSTDTQYF TGTGCCAGCAGTTTATACCAGGATAGCACAGATACGCAGTATTTT
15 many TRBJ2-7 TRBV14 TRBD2 CASSQSGTSLSEQYF TGTGCCAGCAGCCAATCCGGGACTAGCCTCAGCGAGCAGTACTTC
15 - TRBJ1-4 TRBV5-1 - CASSPGQSYNEKLFF TGCGCCAGCAGCCCAGGACAGTCCTATAATGAAAAACTGTTTTTT
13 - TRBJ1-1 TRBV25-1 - CASSMTGLTEAFF TGTGCCAGCAGCATGACAGGCCTCACTGAAGCTTTCTTT
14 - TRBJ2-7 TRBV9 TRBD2 CASSLTSGTYEQYF TGTGCCAGCAGCTTGACTAGCGGGACCTACGAGCAGTACTTC
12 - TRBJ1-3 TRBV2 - CASADRGNTIYF TGTGCCAGCGCGGACAGAGGAAACACCATATATTTT
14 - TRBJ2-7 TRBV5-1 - CASSLQTEAYEQYF TGCGCCAGCAGCTTGCAAACCGAGGCCTACGAGCAGTACTTC
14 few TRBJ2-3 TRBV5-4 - CASSLGQAPDTQYF TGTGCCAGCAGCTTGGGTCAAGCGCCGGATACGCAGTATTTT
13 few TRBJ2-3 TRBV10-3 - CATRAGVADTQYF TGTGCCACCAGAGCAGGGGTGGCAGATACGCAGTATTTT
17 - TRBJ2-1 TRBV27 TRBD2 CASSSIIGGVDGGEQFF TGTGCCAGCAGTTCTATCATTGGGGGGGTCGACGGTGGTGAGCAGTTCTTC
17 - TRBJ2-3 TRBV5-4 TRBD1 CASSFQLGTGYTDTQYF TGTGCCAGCAGCTTTCAGCTTGGGACAGGGTACACAGATACGCAGTATTTT
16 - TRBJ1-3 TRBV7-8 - CASSLGVVGLGNTIYF TGTGCCAGCAGCTTAGGTGTAGTGGGGCTCGGAAACACCATATATTTT
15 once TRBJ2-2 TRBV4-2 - CASSQDLRNTGELFF TGTGCCAGCAGCCAAGACCTCAGAAACACCGGGGAGCTGTTTTTT
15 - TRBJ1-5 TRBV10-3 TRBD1 CAISVGQGTGQPQHF TGTGCCATCAGTGTAGGACAGGGGACGGGGCAGCCCCAGCATTTT
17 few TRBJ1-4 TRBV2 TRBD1 CASEAGTGVYFNEKLFF TGTGCCAGCGAGGCCGGGACAGGGGTCTACTTTAATGAAAAACTGTTTTTT
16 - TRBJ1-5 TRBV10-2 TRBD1 CASSDTQGMSNQPQHF TGCGCCAGCAGTGATACACAGGGGATGAGCAATCAGCCCCAGCATTTT
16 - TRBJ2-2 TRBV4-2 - CASSQFLAQGSGELFF TGTGCCAGCAGCCAATTCCTTGCCCAAGGCTCCGGGGAGCTGTTTTTT
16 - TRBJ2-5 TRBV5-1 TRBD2 CASTRAGLAGVETQYF TGCGCCAGCACCCGGGCAGGTCTAGCGGGAGTAGAGACCCAGTACTTC